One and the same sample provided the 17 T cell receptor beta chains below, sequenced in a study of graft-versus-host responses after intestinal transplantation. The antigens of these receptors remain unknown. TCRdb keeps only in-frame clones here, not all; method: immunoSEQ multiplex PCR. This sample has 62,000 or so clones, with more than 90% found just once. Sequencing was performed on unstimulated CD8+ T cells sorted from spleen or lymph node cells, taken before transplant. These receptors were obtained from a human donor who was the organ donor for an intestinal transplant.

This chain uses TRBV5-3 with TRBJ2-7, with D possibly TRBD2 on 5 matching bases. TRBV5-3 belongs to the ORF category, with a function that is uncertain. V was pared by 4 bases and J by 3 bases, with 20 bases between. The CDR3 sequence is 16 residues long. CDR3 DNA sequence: TGTGCCAGAAGCGGGGAGCTGGGAAGAAGACTCTACGAGCAGTACTTC. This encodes CARSGELGRRLYEQYF.

The CDR3 loop reads CASSLGTRPPWEQFF. CDR3 DNA sequence: TGTGCCAGCAGCTTGGGGACTAGGCCCCCCTGGGAGCAGTTCTTC. This chain uses TRBV5-4 with TRBJ2-1, with 7 bases lining up with TRBD2. CDR1 SGHNT and CDR2 YYREEE come from the germline V gene (reference sequence). CDR3 length: 15 amino acids. V gave up 0 bases and J gave up 10 bases; unmatched junction bases: 10.

Written as DNA, the CDR3 is TGTGCCAGCAGTTTAAACAGGGCGAATCAGCCCCAGCATTTT. This gives the protein CASSLNRANQPQHF. This chain joins TRBV28 and TRBJ1-5, with a possible D match to TRBD1 (6 bases). Trimming took off 2 bases at V and 4 bases at J, with 9 bases between the two ends. The CDR3 runs to 14 residues. Germline lookup yields CDR1 MDHEN and CDR2 SYDVKM.

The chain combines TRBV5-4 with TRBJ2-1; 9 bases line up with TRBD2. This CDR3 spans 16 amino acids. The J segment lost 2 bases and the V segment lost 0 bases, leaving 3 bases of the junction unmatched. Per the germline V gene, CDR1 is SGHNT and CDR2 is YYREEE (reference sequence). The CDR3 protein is CASSLVLAGPYNEQFF. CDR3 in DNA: TGTGCCAGCAGCTTGGTTCTAGCGGGGCCCTACAATGAGCAGTTCTTC.

The CDR3 DNA follows: TGTGCCAGCAGCGTAGACGGGGTATACAATGAGCAGTTCTTC. Amino acid sequence: CASSVDGVYNEQFF. This chain joins TRBV9 and TRBJ2-1; a weak D match, TRBD2 (5 bases). The CDR3 contains 14 residues. Per germline, CDR1 SGDLS and CDR2 YYNGEE. The germline V and J ends were trimmed by 0 bases and 4 bases, with 8 bases remaining between them.

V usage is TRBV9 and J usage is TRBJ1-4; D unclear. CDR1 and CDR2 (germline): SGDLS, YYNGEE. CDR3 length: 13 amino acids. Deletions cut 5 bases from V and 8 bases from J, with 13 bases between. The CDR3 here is CASSDTLGEKLFF. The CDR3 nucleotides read TGTGCCAGCAGTGACACCCTTGGGGAAAAACTGTTTTTT.

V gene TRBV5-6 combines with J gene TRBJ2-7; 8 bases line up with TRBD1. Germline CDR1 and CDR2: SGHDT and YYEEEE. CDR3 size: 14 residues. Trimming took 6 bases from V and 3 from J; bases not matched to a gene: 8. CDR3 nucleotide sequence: TGTGCCAGCATCAGACAGGGGAGTCTCTACGAGCAGTACTTC. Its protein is CASIRQGSLYEQYF.

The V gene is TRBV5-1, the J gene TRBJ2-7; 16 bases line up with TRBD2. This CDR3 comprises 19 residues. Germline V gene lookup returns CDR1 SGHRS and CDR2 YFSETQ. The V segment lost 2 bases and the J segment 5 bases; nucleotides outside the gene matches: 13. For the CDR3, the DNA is TGCGCCAGCAGCTTCCCAGAGGCGGGACTAGCGGGAGGGAGGCACGAGCAGTACTTC. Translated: CASSFPEAGLAGGRHEQYF.

CDR3 nucleotide sequence: TGTGCCAGCAGCCTACAGTACAATGAGCAGTTCTTC. It is translated as CASSLQYNEQFF. The chain has TRBV7-8 and TRBJ2-1; no firm D call. The V and J ends lost 5 bases and 4 bases respectively, with 6 bases between them. The CDR3 has 12 amino acids. Germline-derived CDR1 and CDR2 are SGHVS and FQNEAQ.

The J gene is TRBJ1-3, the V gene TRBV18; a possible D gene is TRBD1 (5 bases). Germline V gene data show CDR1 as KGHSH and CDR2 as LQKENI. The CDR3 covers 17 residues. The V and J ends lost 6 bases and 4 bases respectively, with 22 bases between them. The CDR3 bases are TGTGCCAGCTCCCATGTTGCCACGGGGGAATCGGGAAACACCATATATTTT. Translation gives CASSHVATGESGNTIYF.

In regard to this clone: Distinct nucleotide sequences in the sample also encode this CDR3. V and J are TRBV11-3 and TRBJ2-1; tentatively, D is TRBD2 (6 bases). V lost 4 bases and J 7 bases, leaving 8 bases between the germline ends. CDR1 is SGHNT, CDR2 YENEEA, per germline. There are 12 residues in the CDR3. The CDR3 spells CASSSGLNEQFF. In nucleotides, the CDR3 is TGTGCCAGCAGCTCAGGACTAAATGAGCAGTTCTTC.

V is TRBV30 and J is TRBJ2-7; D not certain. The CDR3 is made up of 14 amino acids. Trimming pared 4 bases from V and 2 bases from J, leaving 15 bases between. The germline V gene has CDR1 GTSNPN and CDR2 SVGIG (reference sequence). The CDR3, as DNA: TGTGCCTGGACCAGACCAGGTACAACCTACGAGCAGTACTTC. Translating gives CAWTRPGTTYEQYF.

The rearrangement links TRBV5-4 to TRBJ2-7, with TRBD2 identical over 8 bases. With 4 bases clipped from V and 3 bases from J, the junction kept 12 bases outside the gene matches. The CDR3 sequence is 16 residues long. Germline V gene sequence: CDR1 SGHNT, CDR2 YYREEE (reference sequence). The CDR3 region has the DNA TGTGCCAGCAGCCCCGGGACTAGTAATTTGATCTACGAGCAGTACTTC. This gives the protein CASSPGTSNLIYEQYF.

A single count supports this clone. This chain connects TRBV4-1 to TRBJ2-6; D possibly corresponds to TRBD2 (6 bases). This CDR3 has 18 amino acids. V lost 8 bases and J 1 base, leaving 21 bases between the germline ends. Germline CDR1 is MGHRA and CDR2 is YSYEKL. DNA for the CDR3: TGCGCCAGCTTTGGTGGGCCGGAGGGGTTATCTGGGGCCAACGTCCTGACTTTC. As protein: CASFGGPEGLSGANVLTF.

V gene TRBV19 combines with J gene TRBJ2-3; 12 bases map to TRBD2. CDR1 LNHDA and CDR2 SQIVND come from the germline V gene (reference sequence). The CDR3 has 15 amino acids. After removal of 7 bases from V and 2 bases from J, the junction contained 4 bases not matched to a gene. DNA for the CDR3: TGTGCCAGTAAACTAGCGGGAGGCAACACAGATACGCAGTATTTT. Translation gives CASKLAGGNTDTQYF.

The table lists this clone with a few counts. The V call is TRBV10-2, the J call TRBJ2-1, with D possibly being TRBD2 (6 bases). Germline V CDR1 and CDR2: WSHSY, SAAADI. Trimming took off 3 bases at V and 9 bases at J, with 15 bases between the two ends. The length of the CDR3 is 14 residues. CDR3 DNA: TGCGCCAGCAGTGAAACTTTGGGAGGTCCTGAGCAGTTCTTC. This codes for CASSETLGGPEQFF.

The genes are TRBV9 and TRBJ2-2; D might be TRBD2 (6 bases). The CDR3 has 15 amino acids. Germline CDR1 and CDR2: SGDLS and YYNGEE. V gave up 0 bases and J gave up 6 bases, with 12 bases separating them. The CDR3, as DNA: TGTGCCAGCAGCGTAGTCACGGGAGAGGCCGGGGAGCTGTTTTTT. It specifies CASSVVTGEAGELFF.